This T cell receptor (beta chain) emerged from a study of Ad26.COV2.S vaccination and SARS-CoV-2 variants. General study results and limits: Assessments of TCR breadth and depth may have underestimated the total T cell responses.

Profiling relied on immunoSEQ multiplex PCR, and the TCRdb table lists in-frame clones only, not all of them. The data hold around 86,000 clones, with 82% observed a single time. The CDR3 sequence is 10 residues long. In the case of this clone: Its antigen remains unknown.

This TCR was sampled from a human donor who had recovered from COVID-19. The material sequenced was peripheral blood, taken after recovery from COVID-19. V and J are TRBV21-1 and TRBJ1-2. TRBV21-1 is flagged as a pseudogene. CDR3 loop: CAPIAHGYTF. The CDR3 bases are TGTGCCCCGATAGCACATGGCTACACCTTC.